This T cell receptor (beta chain) was retrieved from a study of blood T cell repertoires in COVID-19. Background on the study: The samples span acute and convalescent COVID-19 from the United States, Italy and Spain. T cells, B-cell-depleted T cells, or PBMCs provided the cDNA or gDNA that served as material.

Germline lookup yields CDR1 MDHEN and CDR2 SYDVKM. V was clipped by 2 bases and J by 6 bases, with 13 bases between them. The CDR3 extends over 14 amino acids. The authors' processing: Amplification with reference gene primers provided the estimates of nucleated cell counts. The method was immunoSEQ multiplex PCR; TCRdb's version includes in-frame clones alone and lacks a portion of them. V, J and clone size were drawn from that table, and D and trimming were deduced from the DNA. The table includes about 110,000 clones, approximately 80% detected once. Sequenced sample: peripheral blood. The chain is built from TRBV28 and TRBJ1-2, with a tentative D call TRBD1 (5 bases). This TCR came from a woman aged 60-75 years with acute or convalescent COVID-19. This CDR3 reads CASSLISGDHGYTF. In nucleotides, the CDR3 is TGTGCCAGCAGTTTAATTTCGGGGGACCATGGCTACACCTTC.